The 30 T cell receptor beta chains listed next were all sequenced from one sample in a study of blood T cells in healthy people across ages. With a J-beta primer mix and a sample-barcoded 5' primer, a second PCR ran about 7 to 11 cycles. In TCRdb, the 5' RACE reads were re-called with MiXCR into one record per CDR3 protein. Of fewer than 2 million distinct CDR3 sequences listed, about 39% are singletons. The sequenced material came from blood. Every receptor here comes from a human donor in good health.

This clonotype occurred a few times. This chain uses TRBV12-3 or TRBV12-4 with TRBJ2-1; the D gene could be TRBD1 or TRBD2 (5 bases each). Trimming took off 5 bases at V and 5 bases at J, with 13 bases between the two ends. This CDR3 is 14 amino acids long. This CDR3 reads CASSHRGPNNEQFF. As DNA, the CDR3 is TGTGCCAGCAGTCATCGGGGACCCAACAATGAGCAGTTCTTC.

This clonotype was seen more than once but under ten times. The chain employs TRBV5-1 and TRBJ2-7; perhaps D is TRBD1 or TRBD2 (6 bases each). This CDR3 has 16 residues. V gave up 0 bases and J gave up 1 base, with 14 bases separating them. Germline CDR1 is SGHRS and CDR2 is YFSETQ. This chain's CDR3 is CASSLEGGPPSYEQYF. The CDR3 nucleotides read TGCGCCAGCAGCTTGGAGGGGGGTCCTCCTTCCTACGAGCAGTACTTC. The variable domain in full, with the rest retrieved from reference TRBV5-1 and TRBJ2-7, is KAGVTQTPRYLIKTRGQQVTLSCSPISGHRSVSWYQQTPGQGLQFLFEYFSETQRNKGNFPGRFSGRQFSNSRSEMNVSTLELGDSALYLCASSLEGGPPSYEQYFGPGTRLTVT.

As for this clonotype: Its ends do not fully match the called genes, so a read error is possible. The chain joins TRBV12-3 or TRBV12-4 to TRBJ2-4, with D perhaps assigned TRBD1 or TRBD2 (5 bases each). This CDR3 contains 14 residues. The CDR3 bases are TGTGCCAGCAGATCCGGGACGTCCAAAAACATGCAGTACTTC. This translates into CASRSGTSKNMQYF.

V gene TRBV4-3 combines with J gene TRBJ2-3; D possibly corresponds to TRBD1 (6 bases). This CDR3 comprises 17 residues. V lost 2 bases, J lost 3 bases, and 18 bases lay in between. CDR1 is LGHNA and CDR2 is YSLEER in the germline V gene. CDR3 in amino acids: CASSQNSPGDRTDTQYF. CDR3 DNA: TGCGCCAGCAGCCAAAACTCCCCAGGGGATAGGACAGATACGCAGTATTTT.

A few counts support this clonotype. The chain recombines TRBV20-1 with TRBJ1-1, with no clear D. CDR3 length: 13 residues. V lost 4 bases and J 0 bases, leaving 9 bases between the germline ends. Germline V gene lookup returns CDR1 DFQATT and CDR2 SNEGSKA (reference sequence). CDR3 loop: CSAITMMNTEAFF. The CDR3 nucleotides read TGCAGTGCTATAACCATGATGAACACTGAAGCTTTCTTT.

Comments on this clonotype: The junction differs from germline at one of its ends, possibly a read error. The J gene is TRBJ2-3, the V gene TRBV10-3, with D possibly TRBD1 on 5 matching bases. The CDR3 has 15 residues. Germline V gene lookup returns CDR1 ENHRY and CDR2 SYGVKD. The CDR3 spells CAISESSRVTDTQDF. The CDR3 DNA reads as TGTGCCATCAGTGAGTCCTCCAGGGTTACAGATACGCAGGATTTT.

This chain connects TRBV6-1 to TRBJ1-5; 7 nucleotides agree with TRBD1. V was clipped by 4 bases and J by 7 bases; unmatched bases: 13. This CDR3 has 16 amino acids. Germline V gives CDR1 MNHNS, CDR2 SASEGT. The CDR3 DNA is TGTGCCAGCAGTGCTATGACAGGGCAGGGAAGGCAGCCCCAGCATTTT. As protein: CASSAMTGQGRQPQHF.

There are a few counts of this clonotype. The chain employs TRBV2 and TRBJ1-6, with TRBD1 identical over 11 bases. Looked up from germline, CDR1 is SNHLY and CDR2 is FYNNEI. The V segment lost 4 bases and the J segment 7 bases; nucleotides outside the gene matches: 3. This CDR3 region has 15 residues. This chain's CDR3 is CASSGTGGRNSPLHF. In nucleotides, the CDR3 is TGTGCCAGCAGTGGGACAGGGGGCAGAAATTCACCCCTCCACTTT.

This clonotype was counted between two and nine times. The rearrangement links TRBV6-2 or TRBV6-3 to TRBJ2-3; D possibly uses TRBD1 or TRBD2 (7 bases each). The CDR3 totals 17 residues. CDR1 is MNHEY, CDR2 SVGEGT, per germline. V was cut by 2 bases and J by 3 bases, with 18 bases left in between. For the CDR3, the DNA is TGTGCCAGCAGTTACCCAGGGGGGGCAGGAGGAACAGATACGCAGTATTTT. As protein: CASSYPGGAGGTDTQYF.

The rearrangement links TRBV7-2 to TRBJ2-5; D is unclear. V lost 0 bases and J 2 bases, leaving 10 bases between the germline ends. The germline gives CDR1 SGHTA, CDR2 FQGNSA. The CDR3 spans 15 residues. The CDR3 region is CASSLAMASQETQYF. The CDR3 DNA sequence: TGTGCCAGCAGCTTAGCGATGGCATCGCAAGAGACCCAGTACTTC. The whole variable domain, filled in from reference TRBV7-2 and TRBJ2-5, reads GAGVSQSPSNKVTEKGKDVELRCDPISGHTALYWYRQSLGQGLEFLIYFQGNSAPDKSGLPSDRFSAERTGGSVSTLTIQRTQQEDSAVYLCASSLAMASQETQYFGPGTRLLVL.

This clonotype occurred a few times. This chain connects TRBV6-2 or TRBV6-3 to TRBJ1-1; perhaps TRBD1 as D (6 bases). The CDR3 covers 16 residues. V gave up 6 bases and J gave up 5 bases, with 22 bases separating them. Germline values: CDR1 MNHEY, CDR2 SVGEGT. CDR3 DNA: TGTGCCAGCAGACGCCGGGACATCTCAAAATATACTGAAGCTTTCTTT. This translates into CASRRRDISKYTEAFF.

Ten or more counts support this clonotype. One end of the junction fails to match germline, which may point to a read error. The chain employs TRBV5-1 and TRBJ2-7; 11 bases are shared with TRBD1. CDR1 is SGHRS, CDR2 YFSETQ, per germline. The CDR3 length is 14 residues. CDR3 DNA sequence: TGTGCTAGCAGCCCCCGGGACAGGGGGGACGAGCAGTACTTC. Its translation: CASSPRDRGDEQYF.

The chain has TRBV24-1 and TRBJ2-6; D might be TRBD1 (6 bases). Germline CDR1 reads KGHDR; CDR2 reads SFDVKD. V lost 9 bases to trimming and J lost 3 bases, with 17 bases between them. CDR3 length equals 16 residues. In nucleotides, the CDR3 is TGTGCCACCCCTGTAGAGGGGGTGCGTGGGGCCAACGTCCTGACTTTC. Translated, it gives CATPVEGVRGANVLTF.

This clonotype was seen a handful of times. This chain links TRBV12-3 or TRBV12-4 with TRBJ2-1, with 8 bases that match TRBD2. Unmatched junction bases numbered 14, after V lost 5 bases and J lost 8 bases. The length of the CDR3 is 16 residues. CDR3 DNA sequence: TGTGCCAGCAGTCCCCCCAGTTCGGGGGGGGTGGATGAGCAGTTCTTC. It yields the protein CASSPPSSGGVDEQFF.

In the case of this clonotype: A read error may explain this, as a much larger clone is one base away. The rearrangement links TRBV6-5 to TRBJ2-1; 7 bases fit TRBD2. This CDR3 has 15 residues. Trimming cost V 6 bases and J 10 bases; bases outside gene matches: 15. Germline V gene sequence: CDR1 MNHEY, CDR2 SVGAGI. DNA for the CDR3: TGTGCCAGCAGCCCTTCAGCGGGAAACTCCTACGAGCAGTTCTTC. It specifies CASSPSAGNSYEQFF.

This clonotype came up once. The rearrangement joins TRBV7-2 to TRBJ1-2, with D perhaps TRBD1 (5 bases). This CDR3 has 13 amino acids. The germline V gene has CDR1 SGHTA and CDR2 FQGNSA. Trimming shortened V by 6 bases and J by 5 bases, and 13 bases separated the two germline ends. The CDR3 loop is CASSSGFGYGYTF. The CDR3 nucleotides read TGTGCCAGCAGTTCAGGGTTTGGATATGGCTACACCTTC.

The chain combines TRBV6-2 or TRBV6-3 with TRBJ2-7; 7 bases match TRBD1. The CDR3 runs to 16 residues. V lost 6 bases, J lost 0 bases, and 11 bases stayed unmatched. The V gene's germline CDR1 is MNHEY and CDR2 SVGEGT. CDR3 DNA: TGTGCCAGCAGAGACATACAGGGGACCAACTCCTACGAGCAGTACTTC. Translation gives CASRDIQGTNSYEQYF.

CDR3 loop: CSARGAWGEGDGYTF. CDR3 sequence (DNA): TGCAGTGCTAGAGGCGCGTGGGGGGAGGGGGATGGCTACACCTTC. This chain joins TRBV20-1 and TRBJ1-2; D perhaps matches TRBD1 (6 bases). The CDR3 is 15 amino acids. CDR1 and CDR2 (germline): DFQATT, SNEGSKA (reference sequence). V dropped 1 base and J dropped 6 bases, with 18 bases sitting between them.

The V and J genes are TRBV7-2 and TRBJ1-2; the D gene is possibly TRBD1 (5 bases). V lost 5 bases to trimming and J lost 5 bases, with 15 bases between them. This CDR3 is built from 14 residues. Germline V gene lookup returns CDR1 SGHTA and CDR2 FQGNSA. CDR3 nucleotide sequence: TGTGCCAGCAGCCCTGGGGCAGCATGGTATGGCTACACCTTC. It codes for CASSPGAAWYGYTF.

This clonotype turned up a few times. The chain links TRBV27 to TRBJ1-5; D possibly corresponds to TRBD1 (6 bases). The CDR3 is made up of 15 amino acids. Between the trimmed V and J ends, which lost 6 bases and 4 bases, there was a span of 16 bases. Looked up from germline, CDR1 is MNHEY and CDR2 is SMNVEV (reference sequence). As DNA, the CDR3 is TGTGCCAGCAGATCCAGGGGTGACATAAATCAGCCCCAGCATTTT. It yields the protein CASRSRGDINQPQHF.

The genes are TRBV30 and TRBJ2-7; possible D gene TRBD2, 5 bases. This CDR3 has 13 amino acids. Germline assignment: CDR1 GTSNPN and CDR2 SVGIG (reference sequence). V dropped 0 bases and J dropped 5 bases, with 11 bases sitting between them. The CDR3 sequence is CAWSVTGWDEQYF. The CDR3 DNA reads TGTGCCTGGAGTGTTACGGGATGGGACGAGCAGTACTTC.

This clonotype was picked up one time. CDR3 bases: TGTGCCAGCAGACACGACAGGTTCTCCCGCGAAGCCAAAAACATTCAGTACTTC. Translating gives CASRHDRFSREAKNIQYF. This chain connects TRBV6-1 to TRBJ2-4; D might be TRBD1 (6 bases). CDR1 and CDR2 (germline): MNHNS, SASEGT. This CDR3 contains 18 residues. V lost 6 bases and J lost 0, with 21 bases in between.

The chain links TRBV6-6 to TRBJ1-1; D uncertain. The V gene's germline CDR1 is MNHNY and CDR2 SVGAGI (reference sequence). V dropped 2 bases and J dropped 5 bases, with 9 bases sitting between them. This CDR3 has 13 residues. CDR3 amino acids: CASSYELGTEAFF. The CDR3 DNA sequence: TGTGCCAGCAGTTACGAATTGGGAACTGAAGCTTTCTTT.

This clonotype was detected a few times. The V gene is TRBV4-3, the J gene TRBJ1-4; D uncertain. This CDR3 has 15 amino acids. The V gene lost 0 bases and the J gene lost 8 bases, with 13 bases spanning the gap. CDR1 and CDR2 from the germline V gene are LGHNA and YSLEER. The CDR3 reads CASSQDSRRWEKLFF. The CDR3 coding sequence is TGCGCCAGCAGCCAAGACTCCCGGCGGTGGGAAAAACTGTTTTTT.

This clonotype showed up just a few times. The CDR3 is CSANHPGGRITIEQFF. The CDR3 DNA reads TGCAGTGCTAACCATCCAGGGGGCCGAATAACAATAGAGCAGTTCTTC. The V gene is TRBV20-1, the J gene TRBJ2-1, with 8 bases aligning to TRBD1. Germline V gene lookup returns CDR1 DFQATT and CDR2 SNEGSKA (reference sequence). The CDR3 spans 16 residues. V shed 4 bases, J shed 10 bases, and the junction held 18 bases outside the gene matches.

This clonotype has more than one count but fewer than ten. The V call is TRBV7-2, the J call TRBJ2-5, with 12 bases fitting TRBD2. V was clipped by 1 base and J by 7 bases; unmatched bases: 7. The CDR3 covers 16 residues. Per germline, CDR1 SGHTA and CDR2 FQGNSA. CDR3 in DNA: TGTGCCAGCAGCTTAGTTCGACTAGCGGGGGACGTGACCCAGTACTTC. This encodes CASSLVRLAGDVTQYF.

The chain recombines TRBV30 with TRBJ2-6, with D uncertain. The V end lost 1 base, the J end lost 0 bases, and 7 bases lay between the germline ends. In germline, CDR1 is GTSNPN, CDR2 SVGIG (reference sequence). The CDR3 is made up of 15 amino acids. The CDR3 loop reads CAWSDRFSGANVLTF. The CDR3 DNA sequence: TGTGCCTGGAGTGACCGATTCTCTGGGGCCAACGTCCTGACTTTC. The variable domain in full, completed from reference TRBV30 and TRBJ2-6, reads SQTIHQWPATLVQPVGSPLSLECTVEGTSNPNLYWYRQAAGRGLQLLFYSVGIGQISSEVPQNLSASRPQDRQFILSSKKLLLSDSGFYLCAWSDRFSGANVLTFGAGSRLTVL.

This sequence joins TRBV29-1 and TRBJ2-4, with a weak D call TRBD2 (7 bases). The J call could be wrong; TRBJ2-5 is a better fit for the DNA end. The CDR3 sequence is 18 residues long. CDR1 is SQVTM and CDR2 is ANQGSEA in the germline V gene. The CDR3 coding sequence is TGCAGCGTTGAAGAGCCAGGGAGCGGGGACAACGGGCAAGAGACCCAGTACTTC. Amino acids: CSVEEPGSGDNGQETQYF.

There are a few counts of this clonotype. V is TRBV7-2 and J is TRBJ2-5; 8 bases map to TRBD2. Per germline, CDR1 SGHTA and CDR2 FQGNSA. V shed 6 bases, J shed 5 bases, and the junction held 8 bases outside the gene matches. The CDR3 runs to 14 residues. The CDR3 coding sequence is TGTGCCAGCAGGACGAGCGGGGGTTCGGAGACCCAGTACTTC. As protein: CASRTSGGSETQYF.

The chain recombines TRBV20-1 with TRBJ2-3; 13 nucleotides line up with TRBD2. The CDR3 spans 18 residues. V lost 0 bases and J lost 3; bases outside the gene matches: 9. Looked up from germline, CDR1 is DFQATT and CDR2 is SNEGSKA (reference sequence). The CDR3, as DNA: TGCAGTGCTAGAGATCCCTGGACTAGCGGGGGAAAAACAGATACGCAGTATTTT. It specifies CSARDPWTSGGKTDTQYF.